The 21 T cell receptor beta chains reported below all come from one sample, sequenced in a study of blood T cell repertoires in COVID-19. Some clones are missing from TCRdb's copy, which holds only in-frame ones; the method was immunoSEQ multiplex PCR. The table records some 300,000 clones, around 87% of them present only once. Sequencing was carried out using peripheral blood. These TCRs come from a man between 65 and 85 years old with acute or convalescent COVID-19.

The chain has TRBV4-3 and TRBJ1-4; D is unresolved. CDR3 length: 14 residues. V lost 5 bases to trimming and J lost 9 bases, with 16 bases between them. Germline loops: CDR1 LGHNA, CDR2 YSLEER. CDR3 in amino acids: CASSNSRNVQKLFF. CDR3 nucleotides: TGCGCCAGCAGCAACTCAAGAAATGTTCAAAAACTGTTTTTT.

The gene calls are TRBV2 and TRBJ2-7, with a possible D match to TRBD1 (6 bases). Trimming took off 7 bases at V and 0 bases at J, with 7 bases between the two ends. In germline, CDR1 is SNHLY, CDR2 FYNNEI. The CDR3 is 12 residues long. The CDR3 nucleotides are TGTGCCAGCACGGGACACTCCTACGAGCAGTACTTC. Its protein product is CASTGHSYEQYF.

The chain employs TRBV6-2 or TRBV6-3 and TRBJ2-2, with TRBD2 identical over 12 bases. This CDR3 is built from 16 residues. Germline CDR1 is MNHEY and CDR2 is SVGEGT. V lost 6 bases, J lost 6 bases, and 8 bases stayed unmatched. The CDR3 coding sequence is TGTGCCAGCAGCCCTGGACTAGCGGGGCTCTCCGGGGAGCTGTTTTTT. It specifies CASSPGLAGLSGELFF.

The V call is TRBV7-2, the J call TRBJ2-7, with 7 bases fitting TRBD2. V lost 5 bases and J lost 2; bases outside the gene matches: 3. The CDR3 covers 13 residues. Germline lookup yields CDR1 SGHTA and CDR2 FQGNSA. In DNA, the CDR3 is TGTGCCAGCAGCCTGAGCGGGACCTACGAGCAGTACTTC. Encoded protein: CASSLSGTYEQYF.

The rearrangement links TRBV5-1 to TRBJ2-1, with 9 bases lining up with TRBD2. The CDR3 loop spans 15 amino acids. CDR1 and CDR2 from the germline V gene are SGHRS and YFSETQ. Unmatched junction bases numbered 4, after V lost 0 bases and J lost 6 bases. The CDR3 protein is CASSLDRGRGNEQFF. The CDR3 DNA follows: TGCGCCAGCAGCTTGGACCGCGGGAGGGGCAATGAGCAGTTCTTC.

The chain is built from TRBV28 and TRBJ1-1, with TRBD1 matching 8 bases. The CDR3 has 13 residues. The germline gives CDR1 MDHEN, CDR2 SYDVKM. V was pared by 7 bases and J by 1 base, with 2 bases of the junction left unmatched. The CDR3 DNA follows: TGTGCCAGCATAGACAGGGGGAACACTGAAGCTTTCTTT. Translated, it gives CASIDRGNTEAFF.

The V and J genes are TRBV15 and TRBJ2-7; 8 bases fit TRBD2. The germline V gene has CDR1 LNHNV and CDR2 YYDKDF (reference sequence). The CDR3 runs 15 residues. V shed 1 base, J shed 7 bases, and the junction held 9 bases outside the gene matches. The CDR3 nucleotides are TGTGCCACCAGCAGAGGGGGACTAGTTCTGGGAGAGCAGTACTTC. Its protein is CATSRGGLVLGEQYF. Variable domain in full (rest from reference TRBV15 and TRBJ2-7): DAMVIQNPRYQVTQFGKPVTLSCSQTLNHNVMYWYQQKSSQAPKLLFHYYDKDFNNEADTPDNFQSRRPNTSFCFLDIRSPGLGDTAMYLCATSRGGLVLGEQYFGPGTRLTVT.

V and J are TRBV5-1 and TRBJ2-3; D perhaps matches TRBD2 (6 bases). With 5 bases removed from V and 2 bases from J, the gap between germline ends came to 15 bases. This CDR3 is 15 amino acids long. Germline loops: CDR1 SGHRS, CDR2 YFSETQ. CDR3 coding DNA: TGCGCCAGCAGGGAAGGCGGGATAGACACAGATACGCAGTATTTT. Its translation: CASREGGIDTDTQYF. Full variable domain (rest looked up from reference TRBV5-1 and TRBJ2-3): KAGVTQTPRYLIKTRGQQVTLSCSPISGHRSVSWYQQTPGQGLQFLFEYFSETQRNKGNFPGRFSGRQFSNSRSEMNVSTLELGDSALYLCASREGGIDTDTQYFGPGTRLTVL.

This clone was observed many times. This chain links TRBV15 with TRBJ2-7, with 7 nucleotides matching TRBD1. The ends lost 3 bases at V and 1 base at J; junction bases unmatched: 15. CDR1 is LNHNV, CDR2 YYDKDF, per germline (reference sequence). CDR3 length: 18 residues. The CDR3: CATSSRDSGESGSYEQYF. The CDR3 nucleotides read TGTGCCACCAGCAGCCGGGACAGTGGGGAAAGTGGGTCCTACGAGCAGTACTTC.

The genes are TRBV18 and TRBJ2-1; TRBD2 matches 14 bases. Germline assignment: CDR1 KGHSH and CDR2 LQKENI. V lost 3 bases and J lost 0; bases outside the gene matches: 10. This CDR3 has 20 residues. The CDR3 nucleotides read TGTGCCAGCTCACCCATGGGACTAGCGGGAGAGGGGGTCTCCTACAATGAGCAGTTCTTC. It is translated as CASSPMGLAGEGVSYNEQFF.

This clone showed up just once. The V and J genes are TRBV4-1 and TRBJ1-1; D remains unclear. V was cut by 1 base and J by 0 bases, with 9 bases left in between. Germline V CDR1 and CDR2: MGHRA, YSYEKL. The CDR3 consists of 15 residues. CDR3 sequence: CASSQGGRMNTEAFF. In nucleotides, the CDR3 is TGCGCCAGCAGCCAAGGCGGTAGAATGAACACTGAAGCTTTCTTT.

The J gene is TRBJ1-5, the V gene TRBV5-1; the match to TRBD1 covers 7 bases. The CDR3 contains 13 residues. J gave up 7 bases and V 0 bases, and 1 base lay outside the gene matches. Germline-derived CDR1 and CDR2 are SGHRS and YFSETQ. CDR3 protein: CASSLGQGQPQHF. The DNA of the CDR3 is TGCGCCAGCAGCTTGGGACAGGGCCAGCCCCAGCATTTT.

The chain combines TRBV6-1 with TRBJ1-3; possible D gene TRBD1, 5 bases. This CDR3 is built from 14 residues. Trimming left V 2 bases short and J 5 bases short, with 10 bases between. Germline V gene sequence: CDR1 MNHNS, CDR2 SASEGT. CDR3 protein: CASSELDMRNTIYF. The DNA of the CDR3 is TGTGCCAGCAGTGAATTGGACATGCGAAACACCATATATTTT.

The gene calls are TRBV28 and TRBJ1-6; 9 positions agree with TRBD1. Germline V gene sequence: CDR1 MDHEN, CDR2 SYDVKM. J gave up 7 bases and V 5 bases, and 3 bases lay outside the gene matches. The CDR3 consists of 14 residues. CDR3 in DNA: TGTGCCAGCAGTCCCGGGACAGGGAATTCACCCCTCCACTTT. The encoded protein is CASSPGTGNSPLHF.

This rearrangement joins TRBV6-5 to TRBJ1-4; tentative D call: TRBD1 (6 bases). V shed 5 bases and J shed 8 bases, with 15 bases lying between them. In germline, CDR1 is MNHEY, CDR2 SVGAGI. The CDR3 runs to 14 residues. The CDR3 loop is CASSRSQGPEKLFF. DNA for the CDR3: TGTGCCAGCAGTCGTTCACAGGGCCCCGAAAAACTGTTTTTT.

The gene calls are TRBV28 and TRBJ2-7; perhaps TRBD2 as D (5 bases). Germline V gene lookup returns CDR1 MDHEN and CDR2 SYDVKM. The CDR3 spans 13 residues. With 7 bases removed from V and 3 bases from J, the gap between germline ends came to 13 bases. The CDR3: CASIRGLGYEQYF. The CDR3 bases are TGTGCCAGCATTCGGGGATTGGGCTACGAGCAGTACTTC.

This chain joins TRBV4-2 and TRBJ2-7; 7 bases are shared with TRBD1. Germline V gene lookup returns CDR1 LGHNA and CDR2 YNFKEQ. V trimming: 0 bases; J trimming: 2 bases; junction bases outside the gene matches: 4. CDR3 length: 15 residues. This CDR3 reads CASSQDRGSAYEQYF. The CDR3 DNA is TGTGCCAGCAGCCAAGACAGGGGGTCAGCCTACGAGCAGTACTTC.

This chain joins TRBV30 and TRBJ1-3; D is ambiguous. The CDR3 length is 15 residues. Trimming cost V 2 bases and J 0 bases, with 11 bases left between them. Germline V gives CDR1 GTSNPN, CDR2 SVGIG (reference sequence). The CDR3 reads CAWSWLPNSGNTIYF. The CDR3 region has the DNA TGTGCCTGGAGTTGGCTTCCAAACTCTGGAAACACCATATATTTT.

The V call is TRBV5-1, the J call TRBJ1-4, with TRBD1 identical over 7 bases. The junction had 9 bases not matched to a gene; V was cut back by 4 bases and J by 3 bases. This CDR3 has 16 residues. CDR1 is SGHRS, CDR2 YFSETQ, per germline. The CDR3 nucleotides read TGCGCCAGCAGCAGCCCTGACAGGGCCTCTAATGAAAAACTGTTTTTT. This sequence encodes CASSSPDRASNEKLFF.

The table lists this clone with many counts. The gene calls are TRBV5-1 and TRBJ1-4; the match to TRBD1 covers 10 bases. Germline lookup yields CDR1 SGHRS and CDR2 YFSETQ. The CDR3 loop spans 16 amino acids. The V segment lost 0 bases and the J segment 6 bases; nucleotides outside the gene matches: 5. CDR3 nucleotide sequence: TGCGCCAGCAGCTTGGAGACAGGGGGCCTATATGAAAAACTGTTTTTT. Amino acids: CASSLETGGLYEKLFF. Together with reference TRBV5-1 and TRBJ1-4, the CDR3 gives the full variable domain: KAGVTQTPRYLIKTRGQQVTLSCSPISGHRSVSWYQQTPGQGLQFLFEYFSETQRNKGNFPGRFSGRQFSNSRSEMNVSTLELGDSALYLCASSLETGGLYEKLFFGSGTQLSVL.

The chain combines TRBV15 with TRBJ1-4; D is undetermined. The CDR3 covers 14 residues. V lost 5 bases and J 0 bases, leaving 7 bases between the germline ends. Germline V CDR1 and CDR2: LNHNV, YYDKDF (reference sequence). This CDR3 is CATSHSTTNEKLFF. CDR3 bases: TGTGCCACCAGCCACAGTACAACTAATGAAAAACTGTTTTTT.